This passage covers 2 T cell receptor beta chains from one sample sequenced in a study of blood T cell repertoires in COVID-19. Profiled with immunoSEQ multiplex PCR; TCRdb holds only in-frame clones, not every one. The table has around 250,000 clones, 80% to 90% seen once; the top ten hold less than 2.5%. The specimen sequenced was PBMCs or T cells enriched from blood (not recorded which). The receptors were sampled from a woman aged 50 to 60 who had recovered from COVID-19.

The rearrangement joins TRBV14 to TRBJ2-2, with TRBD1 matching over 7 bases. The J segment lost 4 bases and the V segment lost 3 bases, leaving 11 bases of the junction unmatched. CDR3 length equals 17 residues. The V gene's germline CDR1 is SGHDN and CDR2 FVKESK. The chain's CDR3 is CASSQVRDSLTTGELFF. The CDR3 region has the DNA TGTGCCAGCAGCCAGGTCCGGGACAGTCTAACCACCGGGGAGCTGTTTTTT.

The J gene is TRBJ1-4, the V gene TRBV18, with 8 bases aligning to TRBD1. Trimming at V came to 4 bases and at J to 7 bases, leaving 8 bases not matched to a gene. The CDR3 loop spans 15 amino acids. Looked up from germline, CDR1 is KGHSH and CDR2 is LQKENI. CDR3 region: CASSLLRGPGEKLFF. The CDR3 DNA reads TGTGCCAGCTCACTACTCAGGGGGCCAGGTGAAAAACTGTTTTTT.